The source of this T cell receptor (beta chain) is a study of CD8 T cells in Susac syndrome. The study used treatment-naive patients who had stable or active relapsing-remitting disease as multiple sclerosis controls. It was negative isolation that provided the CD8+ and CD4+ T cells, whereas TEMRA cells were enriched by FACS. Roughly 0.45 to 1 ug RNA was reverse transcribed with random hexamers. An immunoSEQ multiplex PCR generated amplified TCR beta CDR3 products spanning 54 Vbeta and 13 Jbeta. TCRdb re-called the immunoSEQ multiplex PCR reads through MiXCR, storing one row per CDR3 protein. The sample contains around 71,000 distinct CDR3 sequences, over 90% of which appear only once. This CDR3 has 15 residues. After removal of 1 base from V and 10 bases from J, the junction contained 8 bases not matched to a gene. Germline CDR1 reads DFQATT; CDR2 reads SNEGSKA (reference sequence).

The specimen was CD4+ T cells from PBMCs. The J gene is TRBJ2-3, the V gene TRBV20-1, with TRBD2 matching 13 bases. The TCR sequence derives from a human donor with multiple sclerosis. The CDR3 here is CSARAGLAGLGSQYF. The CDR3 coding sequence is TGCAGTGCTAGAGCGGGACTAGCGGGGTTGGGTTCGCAGTATTTT.